This T cell receptor beta chain emerged from a study of immune characterization of retroperitoneal liposarcoma. Using its own MiXCR run on the PCR reads, TCRdb lists one record per CDR3 protein. The sample consists of about 10,000 distinct CDR3 sequences, around a third of them appearing once. This clonotype was picked up a small number of times. This TCR was recovered from a male donor with retroperitoneal liposarcoma. Sequenced input: tumor tissue.

This CDR3 is CASSEGQGRLEETQFF. DNA for the CDR3: TGTGCCAGCAGTGAGGGACAGGGGAGGTTGGAAGAGACCCAGTTCTTC. The chain has TRBV6-1 and TRBJ2-1; 10 nucleotides line up with TRBD1. V shed 3 bases and J 13 bases; nucleotides not matched to a gene: 15. CDR1 and CDR2 (germline): MNHNS, SASEGT. The CDR3 contains 16 residues.